This entry lists 26 T cell receptor beta chains sequenced from one sample in a study of somatic mutations in cytotoxic T cells in rheumatoid arthritis. The method was immunoSEQ multiplex PCR; TCRdb's version includes in-frame clones alone and lacks a portion of them. The sample includes 10,000 to 15,000 clones, nearly 80% of them seen just once. Specimen: CD8+ T cells sorted from blood. These receptors were collected from an adult with rheumatoid arthritis.

CDR3 in DNA: TGTGCCAGCAGTTTAAGACAGAGCACAGATACGCAGTATTTT. This codes for CASSLRQSTDTQYF. This chain uses TRBV28 with TRBJ2-3; tentatively, D is TRBD1 (5 bases). In germline, CDR1 is MDHEN, CDR2 SYDVKM. Trimming shortened V by 2 bases and J by 0 bases, and 6 bases separated the two germline ends. The length of the CDR3 is 14 residues.

V and J are TRBV5-6 and TRBJ2-3, with TRBD2 as a possible D gene (6 bases). The CDR3 runs to 13 residues. CDR1 and CDR2 from the germline V gene are SGHDT and YYEEEE. Trimming took 3 bases from V and 2 from J, leaving 7 bases between them. CDR3 in amino acids: CASSWGDTDTQYF. Written as DNA, the CDR3 is TGTGCCAGCAGCTGGGGGGACACAGATACGCAGTATTTT.

The V gene is TRBV29-1, the J gene TRBJ2-1; D is unclear. The germline gives CDR1 SQVTM, CDR2 ANQGSEA. The CDR3 is 13 amino acids. Trimming took off 4 bases at V and 6 bases at J, with 13 bases between the two ends. The CDR3 coding sequence is TGCAGCGTTGCTCTAGGGTTATCCAATGAGCAGTTCTTC. This codes for CSVALGLSNEQFF.

The chain employs TRBV30 and TRBJ1-2, with 7 bases that match TRBD1. Germline loops: CDR1 GTSNPN, CDR2 SVGIG (reference sequence). This CDR3 spans 14 amino acids. With V trimmed by 2 bases and J by 2 bases, 5 bases remained unmatched. DNA for the CDR3: TGTGCCTGGAGTTGGGGACAGCTGAACTATGGCTACACCTTC. This translates into CAWSWGQLNYGYTF.

This clone was counted a single time. CDR3 loop: CASSHFSRNTEAFF. The CDR3 region has the DNA TGTGCCAGCAGCCATTTCTCTAGGAACACTGAAGCTTTCTTT. The rearrangement links TRBV14 to TRBJ1-1, with D unresolved. The germline CDR1 and CDR2 sequences are SGHDN and FVKESK. The length of the CDR3 is 14 residues. V was trimmed by 3 bases and J by 1 base, leaving 9 bases between them.

This clone was found a few times. The chain carries TRBV29-1 and TRBJ1-1; D uncertain. CDR1 is SQVTM, CDR2 ANQGSEA, per germline. Trimming left V 6 bases short and J 6 bases short, with 20 bases between. The CDR3 covers 14 residues. The DNA of the CDR3 is TGCAGCGTCGAGACCGTAGGAGGGTGGGCTGAAGCTTTCTTT. Amino acids: CSVETVGGWAEAFF.

This chain joins TRBV4-1 and TRBJ2-1, with 9 bases fitting TRBD2. Germline CDR1 is MGHRA and CDR2 is YSYEKL. V trimming: 3 bases; J trimming: 3 bases; junction bases outside the gene matches: 6. The CDR3 has 16 residues. The CDR3 is CASSHKGLASYNEQFF. The CDR3 coding sequence is TGCGCCAGCAGCCATAAAGGACTAGCGAGCTACAATGAGCAGTTCTTC.

The sample holds a few counts of this clone. The CDR3 bases are TGTGCCAGCAGCGAGGGGGGGAGCACAGATACGCAGTATTTT. It translates to CASSEGGSTDTQYF. The chain combines TRBV9 with TRBJ2-3; a possible D gene is TRBD2 (7 bases). The germline V gene has CDR1 SGDLS and CDR2 YYNGEE. The V end lost 3 bases, the J end lost 0 bases, and 8 bases lay between the germline ends. This CDR3 region has 14 residues.

This chain connects TRBV6-6 to TRBJ2-3, with D possibly TRBD2 on 5 matching bases. This CDR3 is built from 13 residues. V was pared by 2 bases and J by 2 bases, with 5 bases between. Germline CDR1 MNHNY, CDR2 SVGAGI (reference sequence). The CDR3 reads CASSYRDTDTQYF. The CDR3, as DNA: TGTGCCAGCAGTTACCGGGACACAGATACGCAGTATTTT.

This sequence joins TRBV6-4 and TRBJ2-6; D perhaps matches TRBD2 (6 bases). The CDR3 contains 16 residues. Germline loops: CDR1 MRHNA, CDR2 SNTAGT. Trimming shortened V by 3 bases and J by 2 bases, and 11 bases separated the two germline ends. The CDR3 bases are TGTGCCAGCAGTGAGACCGGGGGAGCTGGGGCCAACGTCCTGACTTTC. This sequence encodes CASSETGGAGANVLTF.

This clone was detected a few times. This rearrangement joins TRBV6-5 to TRBJ2-2; 7 bases fit TRBD1. From germline, CDR1 is MNHEY and CDR2 SVGAGI. The junction had 6 bases not matched to a gene; V was cut back by 6 bases and J by 5 bases. The CDR3 totals 14 residues. CDR3 amino acids: CASRQGSETGELFF. The CDR3 bases are TGTGCCAGCAGACAGGGGTCAGAGACCGGGGAGCTGTTTTTT.

In its sample, this clone was seen a few times. This chain uses TRBV14 with TRBJ2-7; D is possibly TRBD2 (5 bases). Trimming took off 1 base at V and 3 bases at J, with 13 bases between the two ends. The CDR3 is made up of 15 amino acids. Germline values: CDR1 SGHDN, CDR2 FVKESK. This CDR3 reads CASSQGRGPHYEQYF. The CDR3 coding sequence is TGTGCCAGCAGCCAAGGAAGAGGGCCCCACTACGAGCAGTACTTC.

The chain joins TRBV27 to TRBJ2-2; D gene unclear. V lost 5 bases and J lost 5, with 6 bases in between. Germline V lookup: CDR1 MNHEY, CDR2 SMNVEV (reference sequence). The CDR3 length is 12 residues. The CDR3 bases are TGTGCCAGCAGTCAGCATACCGGGGAGCTGTTTTTT. Translated: CASSQHTGELFF.

Comment on this clone: Given the absence of the conserved phenylalanine or tryptophan at the CDR3 end, a read error is likely. No DNA is shown, since the ends of the CDR3 on it are uncertain; the CDR3 is the one TCRdb lists. This sequence joins TRBV12-2 and TRBJ2-7; the table's D call, TRBD2, was not checked against the DNA. TRBV12-2 is described as a pseudogene. The CDR3 totals 10 residues, both ends included. This CDR3 reads CASRLTGPPS.

The V gene is TRBV4-1, the J gene TRBJ2-7, with 7 bases aligning to TRBD1. V lost 0 bases to trimming and J lost 4 bases; unmatched junction nucleotides: 6. Germline values: CDR1 MGHRA, CDR2 YSYEKL. This CDR3 comprises 15 residues. The CDR3 sequence is CASSQERGQQYEQYF. The DNA of the CDR3 is TGCGCCAGCAGCCAAGAGAGGGGGCAGCAGTACGAGCAGTACTTC.

The chain has TRBV7-9 and TRBJ2-5; 14 nucleotides line up with TRBD2. V was clipped by 5 bases and J by 6 bases; unmatched bases: 8. The CDR3 totals 16 residues. Germline V CDR1 and CDR2: SEHNR, FQNEAQ (reference sequence). The CDR3 coding sequence is TGTGCCAGCAGCCCAGGACTAGCGGGAGGTCCCAAGACCCAGTACTTC. Translating gives CASSPGLAGGPKTQYF.

The chain combines TRBV5-1 with TRBJ1-1; 9 bases agree with TRBD1. This CDR3 contains 16 residues. Germline CDR1 SGHRS, CDR2 YFSETQ. The J segment lost 1 base and the V segment lost 4 bases, leaving 8 bases of the junction unmatched. Here the CDR3 DNA reads TGCGCCAGCAGCACAGGACAGGGGAGGGGGAACACTGAAGCTTTCTTT. Its translation is CASSTGQGRGNTEAFF.

The rearrangement joins TRBV28 to TRBJ2-7, with D unclear. Trimming removed 3 bases from V and 2 bases from J, with 11 bases in between. CDR1 is MDHEN and CDR2 is SYDVKM in the germline V gene. This CDR3 is built from 14 residues. The CDR3 sequence: CASSFRLMAYEQYF. The CDR3 region has the DNA TGTGCCAGCAGTTTCCGGCTGATGGCCTACGAGCAGTACTTC.

The genes are TRBV4-1 and TRBJ2-2; 8 bases are shared with TRBD1. This CDR3 is built from 16 residues. The germline V gene has CDR1 MGHRA and CDR2 YSYEKL. V lost 3 bases, J lost 4 bases, and 7 bases stayed unmatched. The CDR3 loop reads CASSHRQGIITGELFF. In DNA form, the CDR3 reads TGCGCCAGCAGCCACCGACAGGGGATAATCACCGGGGAGCTGTTTTTT.

This clone was seen a single time. The CDR3 spells CASSIGGGSSYEQYF. As DNA, the CDR3 is TGTGCCAGCAGCATCGGAGGGGGTAGCTCCTACGAGCAGTACTTC. The chain joins TRBV7-6 to TRBJ2-7; possibly TRBD1 or TRBD2 for D (6 bases each). Germline V CDR1 and CDR2: SGHVS, FNYEAQ. CDR3 length: 15 residues. The V gene lost 5 bases and the J gene lost 0 bases, with 14 bases spanning the gap.

This clone was recorded only once. The chain employs TRBV28 and TRBJ1-4; D may be TRBD1 (5 bases). Trimming took 2 bases from V and 3 from J, leaving 19 bases between them. The CDR3 covers 18 residues. CDR1 and CDR2 from the germline V gene are MDHEN and SYDVKM. CDR3 sequence: CASSLAPAWGKANEKLFF. The DNA for the CDR3 is TGTGCCAGCAGTTTAGCCCCGGCTTGGGGCAAAGCTAATGAAAAACTGTTTTTT.

This chain uses TRBV9 with TRBJ2-2, with D uncertain. The CDR3 covers 13 residues. Per germline, CDR1 SGDLS and CDR2 YYNGEE. V dropped 3 bases and J dropped 6 bases, with 9 bases sitting between them. The CDR3 here is CASSAALSGELFF. The CDR3 DNA follows: TGTGCCAGCAGCGCAGCATTGTCCGGGGAGCTGTTTTTT.

The chain combines TRBV28 with TRBJ2-5; D is undetermined. In germline, CDR1 is MDHEN, CDR2 SYDVKM. This CDR3 has 14 residues. V was cut by 2 bases and J by 3 bases, with 10 bases left in between. The CDR3 DNA follows: TGTGCCAGCAGTTTAATGACTGGGAAAGAGACCCAGTACTTC. It is translated as CASSLMTGKETQYF.

J is TRBJ1-1 and V is TRBV7-8; D remains unclear. CDR3 length equals 13 residues. Trimming shortened V by 5 bases and J by 8 bases, and 15 bases separated the two germline ends. CDR1 SGHVS and CDR2 FQNEAQ come from the germline V gene. CDR3 sequence: CASSPDFGPEAFF. CDR3 in DNA: TGTGCCAGCAGCCCGGACTTTGGTCCCGAAGCTTTCTTT. Based on the CDR3 plus reference TRBV7-8 and TRBJ1-1, the full variable domain is GAGVSQSPRYKVAKRGQDVALRCDPISGHVSLFWYQQALGQGPEFLTYFQNEAQLDKSGLPSDRFFAERPEGSVSTLKIQRTQQEDSAVYLCASSPDFGPEAFFGQGTRLTVV.

This clone was observed a few times. The V gene is TRBV28, the J gene TRBJ2-5; 7 bases map to TRBD1. Germline lookup yields CDR1 MDHEN and CDR2 SYDVKM. Trimming took 8 bases from V and 3 from J; bases not matched to a gene: 6. The CDR3 sequence is 13 residues long. The CDR3 nucleotides are TGTGCCAGCGAGGACAGGAGGAAAGAGACCCAGTACTTC. It yields the protein CASEDRRKETQYF.

The V gene is TRBV21-1, the J gene TRBJ2-7; the table's D call, TRBD1, was not checked against the DNA. TRBV21-1 is termed a pseudogene. The CDR3 is 15 amino acids. For the CDR3, the DNA is TGTGCCAGCCACCCAGGACAGGGAAAGTCCCACGAGCAGTACTTC. Its protein product is CASHPGQGKSHEQYF.